These 11 T cell receptor beta chains share one sample of origin, sequenced in a study of identical twins. TCRdb reprocessed the 5' RACE reads via MiXCR and lists one record per CDR3 protein. The sample holds about 530,000 distinct CDR3 sequences, roughly 15% seen once. A further study also used this sample, focusing on yellow fever vaccine responses in identical twins.

Material: CD4+ T cells sorted from blood. The receptor set was obtained from a woman in her late teens or twenties in good health.

Concerning this clonotype itself: At one end, the junction sequence differs from germline, possibly due to a read error. CDR3 amino acids: CAIRDIANTGELFF. CDR3 DNA: TGTGCCATCCGTGACATAGCGAACACCGGGGAGCTGTTTTTT. The chain carries TRBV10-3 and TRBJ2-2; D unclear. This CDR3 is built from 14 residues. Looked up from germline, CDR1 is ENHRY and CDR2 is SYGVKD.

The rearrangement links TRBV4-1 to TRBJ2-3; 7 nucleotides match TRBD2. Germline CDR1 MGHRA, CDR2 YSYEKL. Trimming took 0 bases from V and 4 from J; bases not matched to a gene: 7. This CDR3 comprises 16 residues. As DNA, the CDR3 is TGCGCCAGCAGCCAAGATCGCGGGAGCGGCGCAGATACGCAGTATTTT. It encodes CASSQDRGSGADTQYF.

The V and J genes are TRBV29-1 and TRBJ1-1, with 7 bases fitting TRBD1. The CDR3 length is 14 residues. Trimming removed 5 bases from V and 2 bases from J; junction bases left unmatched: 8. Germline CDR1 and CDR2: SQVTM and ANQGSEA. CDR3 sequence: CSVLGDRLNTEAFF. The DNA for the CDR3 is TGCAGCGTTCTAGGGGACAGACTTAACACTGAAGCTTTCTTT.

In its sample, this clonotype was seen a few times. V and J are TRBV12-3 or TRBV12-4 and TRBJ1-1; the D is unclear. V shed 7 bases and J shed 1 base, with 10 bases lying between them. CDR3 length: 13 residues. CDR3 protein: CASNWAGNTEAFF. CDR3 in DNA: TGTGCCAGCAATTGGGCGGGGAACACTGAAGCTTTCTTT.

In its sample, this clonotype was seen a few times. The chain combines TRBV12-3 or TRBV12-4 with TRBJ2-3; 8 positions agree with TRBD1. The V and J ends lost 10 bases and 0 bases, in that order; junction bases with no gene match: 6. The length of the CDR3 is 14 residues. The CDR3 is CANGRGLSTDTQYF. In DNA, the CDR3 is TGTGCCAATGGCAGGGGGCTTAGCACAGATACGCAGTATTTT.

This clonotype was counted at least ten times. This chain joins TRBV29-1 and TRBJ1-4; 9 nucleotides line up with TRBD1. With V trimmed by 6 bases and J by 5 bases, 7 bases remained unmatched. This CDR3 has 14 amino acids. In germline, CDR1 is SQVTM, CDR2 ANQGSEA. The chain's CDR3 is CSVGTGTGNEKLFF. The CDR3 region has the DNA TGCAGCGTGGGGACCGGGACAGGGAATGAAAAACTGTTTTTT.

The chain employs TRBV28 and TRBJ2-7, with a possible D match to TRBD1 (6 bases). The CDR3 is 15 amino acids. In germline, CDR1 is MDHEN, CDR2 SYDVKM. With 4 bases removed from V and 3 bases from J, the gap between germline ends came to 16 bases. The CDR3 loop reads CASSSHDRTHYEQYV. DNA of the CDR3: TGTGCCAGCAGTTCTCATGACAGGACGCACTACGAGCAGTACGTC.

The chain employs TRBV20-1 and TRBJ2-1, with 9 bases aligning to TRBD2. The CDR3 covers 14 residues. Germline V lookup: CDR1 DFQATT, CDR2 SNEGSKA (reference sequence). CDR3 nucleotide sequence: TGCAGCCCCTTGGCGGGGGGGCGTAGCAATGAGCAGTTCTTC. Its translation: CSPLAGGRSNEQFF.

This clonotype was found a few times. This chain uses TRBV9 with TRBJ2-1, with 8 bases fitting TRBD2. This CDR3 has 18 residues. CDR1 is SGDLS, CDR2 YYNGEE, per germline. V lost 9 bases to trimming and J lost 7 bases; unmatched junction nucleotides: 24. CDR3: CATSESPTTSSGLNEQFF. The CDR3 DNA reads TGTGCCACCTCCGAAAGTCCGACCACCTCTAGCGGGCTTAATGAGCAGTTCTTC.

This chain links TRBV6-2 or TRBV6-3 with TRBJ2-3, with D hard to call. CDR3 length: 15 residues. V was pared by 0 bases and J by 0 bases, with 7 bases between. Germline assignment: CDR1 MNHEY and CDR2 SVGEGT. The CDR3 reads CASSYSAASTDTQYF. As DNA, the CDR3 is TGTGCCAGCAGTTACTCGGCTGCTAGCACAGATACGCAGTATTTT.

The chain recombines TRBV11-2 with TRBJ2-1, with 9 nucleotides matching TRBD1. J was trimmed by 8 bases and V by 3 bases; bases with no gene match: 11. Germline V gene data show CDR1 as SGHAT and CDR2 as FQNNGV. The length of the CDR3 is 16 residues. The CDR3 region has the DNA TGTGCCAGCAGCTTCTTTCCTAAAACAGGGGGCGATGAGCAGTTCTTC. The encoded protein is CASSFFPKTGGDEQFF.